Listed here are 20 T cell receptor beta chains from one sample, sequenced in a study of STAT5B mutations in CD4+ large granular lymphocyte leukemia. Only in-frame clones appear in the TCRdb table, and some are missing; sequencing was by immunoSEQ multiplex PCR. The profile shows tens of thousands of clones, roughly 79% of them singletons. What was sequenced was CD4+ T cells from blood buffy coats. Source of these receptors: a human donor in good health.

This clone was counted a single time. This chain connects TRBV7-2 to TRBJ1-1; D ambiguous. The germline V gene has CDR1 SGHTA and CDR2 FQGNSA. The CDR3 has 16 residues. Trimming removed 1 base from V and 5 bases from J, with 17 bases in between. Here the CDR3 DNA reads TGTGCCAGCAGCTTAGTCGGCCCGGTCGGCGGAACTGAAGCTTTCTTT. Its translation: CASSLVGPVGGTEAFF.

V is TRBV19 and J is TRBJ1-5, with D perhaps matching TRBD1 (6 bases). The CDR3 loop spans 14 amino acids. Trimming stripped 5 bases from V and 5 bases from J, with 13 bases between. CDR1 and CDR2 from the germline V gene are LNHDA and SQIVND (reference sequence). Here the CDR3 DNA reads TGTGCCAGTAGTTCACAGGGACGGGATCAGCCCCAGCATTTT. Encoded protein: CASSSQGRDQPQHF.

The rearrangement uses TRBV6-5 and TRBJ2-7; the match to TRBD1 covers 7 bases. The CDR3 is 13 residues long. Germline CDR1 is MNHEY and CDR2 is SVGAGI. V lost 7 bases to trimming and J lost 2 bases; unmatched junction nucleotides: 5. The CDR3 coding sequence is TGTGCCAGCATGGAGACAGGGACCTACGAGCAGTACTTC. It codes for CASMETGTYEQYF.

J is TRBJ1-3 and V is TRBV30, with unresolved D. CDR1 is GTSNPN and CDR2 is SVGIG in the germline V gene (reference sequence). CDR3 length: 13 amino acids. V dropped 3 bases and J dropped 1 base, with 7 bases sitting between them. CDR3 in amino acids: CAWSTNSGNTIYF. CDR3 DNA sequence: TGTGCCTGGAGCACAAATTCTGGAAACACCATATATTTT.

In nucleotides, the CDR3 is TGCGCCAGCAGCTTTATGTGGGACAGTAGTGAAAAACTGTTTTTT. Protein: CASSFMWDSSEKLFF. The V call is TRBV5-1, the J call TRBJ1-4, with 7 bases that match TRBD1. Germline CDR1 SGHRS, CDR2 YFSETQ. This CDR3 is built from 15 residues. V gave up 2 bases and J gave up 7 bases; unmatched junction bases: 8.

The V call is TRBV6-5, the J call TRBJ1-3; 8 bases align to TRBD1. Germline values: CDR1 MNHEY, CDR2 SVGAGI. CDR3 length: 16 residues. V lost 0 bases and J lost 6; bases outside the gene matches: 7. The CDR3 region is CASSYSTWQGANTIYF. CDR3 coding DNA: TGTGCCAGCAGTTACTCGACCTGGCAGGGGGCAAACACCATATATTTT.

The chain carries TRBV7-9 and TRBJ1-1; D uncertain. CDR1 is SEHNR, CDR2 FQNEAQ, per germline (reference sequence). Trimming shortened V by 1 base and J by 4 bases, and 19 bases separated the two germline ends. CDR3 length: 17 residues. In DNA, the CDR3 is TGTGCCAGCAGCTTAGGGGGAGGGAAGAGGAGTGGCACTGAAGCTTTCTTT. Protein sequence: CASSLGGGKRSGTEAFF.

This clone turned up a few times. The CDR3 region is CASSPQGNGYTF. The CDR3 bases are TGTGCCAGCAGCCCACAGGGCAATGGCTACACCTTC. The V gene is TRBV7-9, the J gene TRBJ1-2; a possible D gene is TRBD1 (6 bases). This CDR3 is built from 12 residues. CDR1 is SEHNR and CDR2 is FQNEAQ in the germline V gene (reference sequence). V was pared by 5 bases and J by 6 bases, with 10 bases between.

DNA for the CDR3: TGTGCCAGCAGCCAGGGTCTAGCGATCACAGATACGCAGTATTTT. Its translation: CASSQGLAITDTQYF. The chain has TRBV14 and TRBJ2-3, with D possibly TRBD2 on 6 matching bases. Trimming shortened V by 3 bases and J by 2 bases, and 12 bases separated the two germline ends. Germline V gene lookup returns CDR1 SGHDN and CDR2 FVKESK. This CDR3 is built from 15 residues.

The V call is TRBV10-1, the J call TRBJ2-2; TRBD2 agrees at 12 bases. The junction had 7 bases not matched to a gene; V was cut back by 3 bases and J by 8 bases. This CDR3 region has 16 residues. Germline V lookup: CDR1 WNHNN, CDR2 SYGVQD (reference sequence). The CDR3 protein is CASSERTSGRSGELFF. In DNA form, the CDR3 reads TGCGCCAGCAGTGAAAGAACTAGCGGGAGGTCTGGGGAGCTGTTTTTT.

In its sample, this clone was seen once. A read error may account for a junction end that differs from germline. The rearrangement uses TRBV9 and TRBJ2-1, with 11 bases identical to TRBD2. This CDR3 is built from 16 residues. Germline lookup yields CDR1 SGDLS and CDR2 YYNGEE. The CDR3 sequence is CASSPRLAGSYNERFF. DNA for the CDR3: TGTGCCAGCAGCCCCCGACTAGCGGGAAGTTACAATGAGCGGTTCTTC.

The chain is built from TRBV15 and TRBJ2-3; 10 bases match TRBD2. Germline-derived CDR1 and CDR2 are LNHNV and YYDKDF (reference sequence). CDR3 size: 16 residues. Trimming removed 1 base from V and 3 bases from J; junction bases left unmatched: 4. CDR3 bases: TGTGCCACCAGCAGAGCCGGACTAGCGGAAACAGATACGCAGTATTTT. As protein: CATSRAGLAETDTQYF.

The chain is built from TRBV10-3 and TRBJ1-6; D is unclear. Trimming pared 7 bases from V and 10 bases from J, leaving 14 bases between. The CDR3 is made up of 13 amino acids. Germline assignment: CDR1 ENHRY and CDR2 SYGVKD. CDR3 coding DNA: TGTGCCATCACAAGTGGGGAAGGATCACCCCTCCACTTT. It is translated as CAITSGEGSPLHF.

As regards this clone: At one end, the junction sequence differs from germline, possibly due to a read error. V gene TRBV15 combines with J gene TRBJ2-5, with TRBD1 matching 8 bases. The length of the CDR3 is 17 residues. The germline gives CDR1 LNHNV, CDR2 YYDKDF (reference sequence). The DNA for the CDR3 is TGTGCCACCAGCAGAGATATACAGGGGGTGTCTGGCGAGACCCAGCACTTC. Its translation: CATSRDIQGVSGETQHF.

CDR3 in amino acids: CASNVPRGAKNNYGYTF. The CDR3, as DNA: TGTGCCAGCAACGTCCCCCGGGGGGCAAAGAATAACTATGGCTACACCTTC. The gene calls are TRBV21-1 and TRBJ1-2. TRBV21-1 is a pseudogene. This CDR3 has 17 amino acids.

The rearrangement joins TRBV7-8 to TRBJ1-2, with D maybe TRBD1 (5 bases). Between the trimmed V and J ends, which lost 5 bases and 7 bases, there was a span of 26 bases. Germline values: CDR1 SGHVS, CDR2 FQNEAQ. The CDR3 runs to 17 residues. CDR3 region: CASSPGRVETRAIGYTF. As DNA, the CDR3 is TGTGCCAGCAGCCCAGGGAGAGTTGAAACTCGGGCGATTGGCTACACCTTC.

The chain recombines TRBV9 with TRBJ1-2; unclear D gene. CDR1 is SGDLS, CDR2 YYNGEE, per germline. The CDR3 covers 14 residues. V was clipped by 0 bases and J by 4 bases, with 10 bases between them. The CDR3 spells CASSVEGGSYGYTF. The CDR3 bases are TGTGCCAGCAGCGTAGAGGGAGGGAGCTATGGCTACACCTTC.

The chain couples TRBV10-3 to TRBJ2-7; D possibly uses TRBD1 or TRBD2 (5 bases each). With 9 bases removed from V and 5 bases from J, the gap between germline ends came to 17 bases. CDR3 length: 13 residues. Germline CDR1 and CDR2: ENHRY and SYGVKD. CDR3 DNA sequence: TGTGCCATGGGGACGGAGAACGGCAACGAGCAGTACTTC. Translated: CAMGTENGNEQYF.

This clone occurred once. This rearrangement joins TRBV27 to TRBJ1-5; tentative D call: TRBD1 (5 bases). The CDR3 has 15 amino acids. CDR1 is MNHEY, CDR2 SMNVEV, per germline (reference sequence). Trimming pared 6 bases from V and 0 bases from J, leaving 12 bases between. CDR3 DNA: TGTGCCAGCAGGGGGGGAATTTATAGCAATCAGCCCCAGCATTTT. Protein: CASRGGIYSNQPQHF.

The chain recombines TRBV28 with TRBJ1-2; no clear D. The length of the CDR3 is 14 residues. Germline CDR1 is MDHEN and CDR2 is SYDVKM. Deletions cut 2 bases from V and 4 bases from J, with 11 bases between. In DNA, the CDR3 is TGTGCCAGCAGTTTAAGTTCGTCGGGCTATGGCTACACCTTC. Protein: CASSLSSSGYGYTF.